What follows describes a single T cell receptor beta chain. This clonotype was recorded many times. Its antigen target is currently unknown. The record has no base qualities; no much larger clone is one base away. Hyperthyroidism was considered stable if no progression to ophthalmopathy occurred within 18 months of follow-up. The hyperthyroidism patients were 18 to 65 years old and newly diagnosed, with a disease duration of less than 2 months. Patients were excluded if they had other autoimmune diseases, uncontrolled infections, pregnancy or lactation. Diagnosis relied on clinical symptoms, serum thyroxine, TRAb, thyroid ultrasound and orbital computed tomography. PBMCs were isolated from about 10 ml of fresh peripheral blood by Ficoll-Paque density gradient centrifugation. Total RNA was extracted using Trizol reagent, and RNA quality was checked on an Agilent 2100 Bioanalyzer. For repertoire sequencing, TCR beta CDR3 regions were amplified from RNA transcripts. HTBI primers and the Qiagen OneStep RT-PCR kit were used in a first-round RT-PCR, which was followed by a second-round multiplex PCR, size selection and purification. Libraries were sequenced on an Illumina HiSeq2000 using paired-end 100 bp reads. In the paper's pipeline: Reads were processed with SOAPnuke, discarding reads with adapters, uncalled bases, mean Phred below 15, or no exact constant-primer or identifier match. COPE v1.2.5 was used to merge the high-quality paired reads. Each unique nucleotide sequence was treated as a clonotype, and MiTCR v1.1 was used to align the clonotypes to the IMGT TRB V, D and J references. The analysis was limited to V-J combinations with a frequency above 0.0001, which together covered approximately 99% of repertoires. For each V-J combination, a TCR clonal expansion and chaos score was defined as the ratio of F50 clonal expansion to chaos observed in the TCRdist matrix. Welch's t-statistics and random forest were used to reduce the features to approximately 13 V-J combinations, which were then used as input to a naive Bayes classifier. The similarity between thyroid and blood repertoires was quantified using the Morisita-Horn index. TCRdb took the public reads, trimmed them with fastp at Q25, ran MiXCR for clone calling and kept in-frame beta chains. Each CDR3 protein gets just one entry, which takes the most common genes and DNA from the rows behind it. TCRdb, not the authors, supplied the V and J calls. This sample has about 620,000 distinct CDR3 sequences in its table, and approximately 21% of those were observed once. The ten most abundant clones make up approximately 6.9% of the sample.

These data are taken from a study of Graves' ophthalmopathy and Graves' hyperthyroidism (dated by TCRdb to 2017 to 2018). With respect to the entire study: Peripheral blood was collected at initial diagnosis, before any treatment. The study used signatures of the TCR beta repertoire to tell Graves' ophthalmopathy apart from Graves' hyperthyroidism and to predict which patients would progress to ophthalmopathy. In total, 135 blood samples were TCR-sequenced: 43 ophthalmopathy, about 75 hyperthyroidism and approximately 17 hyperthyroidism-to-ophthalmopathy patients. To explore V-J signatures distinguishing ophthalmopathy from hyperthyroidism, a discovery set of roughly 100 patients (fewer than 45 ophthalmopathy, about 57 stable hyperthyroidism) was enrolled. For independent validation, a separate cohort was made up of 18 hyperthyroidism patients plus 17 patients who later progressed from hyperthyroidism to ophthalmopathy. In more than five hyperthyroidism patients, the T-cell repertoires found in thyroid tissue were compared with those found in blood. Following sampling, methimazole starting at 30 mg daily was administered to hyperthyroidism patients, and high-dose intravenous methylprednisolone was administered to ophthalmopathy patients. For training and testing, the roughly 100 patients in the discovery cohort were randomly divided in a 7:3 ratio.

Findings and caveats that apply to the study as a whole: No statistical method was used to set the sample size in advance, and the investigators knew which group each participant was assigned to. Most expanded thyroid clonotypes with a frequency above 0.001 also appeared in blood, which suggests that blood repertoires may reflect the immune response in the thyroid. In validation, the model predicted ophthalmopathy progression with over 60% sensitivity and roughly 72% specificity; eleven to twelve predicted patients were CT-confirmed with GO in a median of around 6 months. Ophthalmopathy was separated from stable hyperthyroidism by the 13-signature model with roughly 88% sensitivity and approximately 84% specificity in cross-validation and with 80%/75% in the test set.

The specimen sequenced was peripheral blood. The clonotype comes from a woman aged 18-35 years with stable Graves' hyperthyroidism. Some clones in this sample may be carry-over from other donors' samples. Donor details come from another sample of the same person, matched by shared clones.

CDR3 reads: CASSDNYEQYF. Read as DNA, the sequence is TGTGCCAGCAGTGACAACTACGAGCAGTACTTC. This chain is built from TRBV6-1 and TRBJ2-7; the D gene lacks a confident call. Reading the germline V gene gives CDR1 MNHNS and CDR2 SASEGT. V was cut back by 3 bases and J by 3 bases, leaving a gap of 3 bases between them. The cysteine opens and the phenylalanine closes a CDR3 of 11 amino acids. Only the CDR3 DNA is retained, 33 bases long and in frame from the first base.